Presented here are 32 T cell receptor beta chains from one specimen sequenced in a study of blood T cell repertoires in COVID-19. TCRdb keeps only in-frame clones here, not all; method: immunoSEQ multiplex PCR. The table has about 150,000 clones, roughly 83% seen once. Sample: peripheral blood. The receptors derive from a woman aged 60-75 years with COVID-19, enrolled during active disease.

This chain joins TRBV7-8 and TRBJ1-6; 7 bases agree with TRBD1. The germline CDR1 and CDR2 sequences are SGHVS and FQNEAQ. The CDR3 is 15 amino acids. V lost 5 bases to trimming and J lost 5 bases; unmatched junction nucleotides: 6. The CDR3 sequence is CASSGDSTHNSPLHF. The CDR3 region has the DNA TGTGCCAGCAGCGGGGACAGCACTCATAATTCACCCCTCCACTTT.

The chain couples TRBV5-1 to TRBJ1-3; a weak D match, TRBD1 (6 bases). Germline V gene lookup returns CDR1 SGHRS and CDR2 YFSETQ. The V gene lost 5 bases and the J gene lost 5 bases, with 20 bases spanning the gap. This CDR3 is 16 amino acids long. CDR3 sequence (DNA): TGCGCCAGCAGTTATTGGACAGTGAAAGTCAGAAACACCATATATTTT. It is translated as CASSYWTVKVRNTIYF.

The V gene is TRBV5-1, the J gene TRBJ1-1, with TRBD1 matching over 8 bases. This CDR3 region has 15 residues. Germline V gives CDR1 SGHRS, CDR2 YFSETQ. Trimming removed 7 bases from V and 5 bases from J; junction bases left unmatched: 13. This chain's CDR3 is CASSNTQGARTEAFF. For the CDR3, the DNA is TGCGCCAGCTCGAATACCCAGGGGGCTAGGACTGAAGCTTTCTTT.

The gene calls are TRBV30 and TRBJ1-3; 8 bases match TRBD1. This CDR3 has 15 amino acids. Germline values: CDR1 GTSNPN, CDR2 SVGIG (reference sequence). After removal of 1 base from V and 4 bases from J, the junction contained 6 bases not matched to a gene. The CDR3 region is CAWSGQGARGNTIYF. The CDR3 DNA follows: TGTGCCTGGAGTGGGCAGGGGGCTAGAGGAAACACCATATATTTT.

The chain is built from TRBV25-1 and TRBJ1-6; TRBD1 agrees at 9 bases. Trimming at V came to 6 bases and at J to 1 base, leaving 7 bases not matched to a gene. The CDR3 loop spans 17 amino acids. Germline loops: CDR1 MGHDK, CDR2 SYGVNS. CDR3 bases: TGTGCCAGCAGAGGACAGGGGTTGCCTTCCTATAATTCACCCCTCCACTTT. Translating it yields CASRGQGLPSYNSPLHF.

This rearrangement joins TRBV6-5 to TRBJ1-5, with 7 bases aligning to TRBD1. V lost 7 bases, J lost 4 bases, and 4 bases stayed unmatched. This CDR3 has 13 amino acids. In germline, CDR1 is MNHEY, CDR2 SVGAGI. CDR3 amino acids: CASNRGKNQPQHF. CDR3 bases: TGTGCCAGCAACAGGGGAAAGAATCAGCCCCAGCATTTT.

The chain joins TRBV9 to TRBJ1-5, with D hard to call. The CDR3 runs 14 residues. Trimming shortened V by 3 bases and J by 3 bases, and 10 bases separated the two germline ends. From germline, CDR1 is SGDLS and CDR2 YYNGEE. CDR3 sequence: CASSAAQVNQPQHF. CDR3 DNA: TGTGCCAGCAGCGCCGCGCAGGTCAATCAGCCCCAGCATTTT.

V is TRBV5-5 and J is TRBJ1-5; possible D gene TRBD1, 6 bases. Trimming pared 1 base from V and 5 bases from J, leaving 13 bases between. Germline CDR1 reads SGHKS; CDR2 reads YYEKEE (reference sequence). The CDR3 has 15 amino acids. The chain's CDR3 is CASSLWGLLDQPQHF. In DNA, the CDR3 is TGTGCCAGCAGCTTGTGGGGGCTATTGGATCAGCCCCAGCATTTT.

The DNA of the CDR3 is TGTGCCAGCAGCTTACGGCGGGACAGGGTTAACAATGAGCAGTTCTTC. Protein sequence: CASSLRRDRVNNEQFF. The genes are TRBV7-9 and TRBJ2-1; 9 positions agree with TRBD1. Germline values: CDR1 SEHNR, CDR2 FQNEAQ (reference sequence). V shed 2 bases and J 5 bases; nucleotides not matched to a gene: 7. The CDR3 contains 16 residues.

The rearrangement links TRBV15 to TRBJ1-2; 7 bases are a match to TRBD1. This CDR3 contains 13 residues. Unmatched junction bases numbered 8, after V lost 5 bases and J lost 8 bases. In germline, CDR1 is LNHNV, CDR2 YYDKDF (reference sequence). CDR3 coding DNA: TGTGCCACCAGCGCCACAAGGGGGCACGGCTACACCTTC. Its protein is CATSATRGHGYTF.

The gene calls are TRBV23-1 and TRBJ1-1; D might be TRBD1 (6 bases). TRBV23-1 is sorted into the ORF group, with uncertain function. This CDR3 contains 17 residues. Between the trimmed V and J ends, which lost 0 bases and 3 bases, there was a span of 17 bases. The chain's CDR3 is CASSQSGQGPRDTEAFF. The DNA for the CDR3 is TGCGCCAGCAGTCAATCGGGGCAGGGGCCAAGGGACACTGAAGCTTTCTTT.

CDR3 amino acids: CASSDREYYGYTF. As DNA, the CDR3 is TGTGCCAGCAGCGATCGAGAATACTATGGCTACACCTTC. The J gene is TRBJ1-2, the V gene TRBV6-5, with D unresolved. Germline V gene data show CDR1 as MNHEY and CDR2 as SVGAGI. This CDR3 is built from 13 residues. Trimming removed 6 bases at V and 3 bases at J, with 11 bases between.

The chain has TRBV25-1 and TRBJ1-1, with 10 nucleotides matching TRBD1. With V trimmed by 9 bases and J by 4 bases, 5 bases remained unmatched. This CDR3 spans 13 amino acids. The germline gives CDR1 MGHDK, CDR2 SYGVNS. CDR3 sequence: CARTGGGGTEAFF. CDR3 in DNA: TGTGCCAGGACAGGGGGCGGTGGCACTGAAGCTTTCTTT. Full variable domain (outside the CDR3, taken from reference TRBV25-1 and TRBJ1-1): EADIYQTPRYLVIGTGKKITLECSQTMGHDKMYWYQQDPGMELHLIHYSYGVNSTEKGDLSSESTVSRIRTEHFPLTLESARPSHTSQYLCARTGGGGTEAFFGQGTRLTVV.

This CDR3 is CASSSPGGNTGELFF. The CDR3 DNA is TGTGCCAGCAGTTCTCCAGGGGGTAACACCGGGGAGCTGTTTTTT. The chain links TRBV2 to TRBJ2-2, with 7 bases lining up with TRBD1. This CDR3 comprises 15 residues. CDR1 is SNHLY, CDR2 FYNNEI, per germline. V lost 5 bases and J lost 2; bases outside the gene matches: 5.

The chain uses TRBV18 and TRBJ2-7; the D gene is possibly TRBD1 (5 bases). V lost 6 bases and J lost 3, with 12 bases in between. CDR1 and CDR2 from the germline V gene are KGHSH and LQKENI. The CDR3 is 13 residues long. CDR3 amino acids: CASSRGQDYEQYV. The CDR3 nucleotides read TGTGCCAGCTCCCGCGGACAAGACTACGAGCAGTACGTC.

This chain joins TRBV1 and TRBJ1-1; the DNA was not compared with TRBD1, the D call given in the table. TRBV1 is a recognized pseudogene. The length of the CDR3 is 19 residues. In nucleotides, the CDR3 is TGCACCAGCAGCCAGGGCGGACAGGGGGCGAAAGTCATGAACACTGAAGCTTTCTTT. Its translation is CTSSQGGQGAKVMNTEAFF.

The chain uses TRBV6-1 and TRBJ1-2, with 7 bases identical to TRBD1. Trimming at V came to 3 bases and at J to 3 bases, leaving 7 bases not matched to a gene. Looked up from germline, CDR1 is MNHNS and CDR2 is SASEGT. The CDR3 spans 15 residues. CDR3 nucleotides: TGTGCCAGCAGTGACCCTCAGGGGGGTGACTATGGCTACACCTTC. It encodes CASSDPQGGDYGYTF.

This rearrangement joins TRBV11-3 to TRBJ1-1; D gene ambiguous. Looked up from germline, CDR1 is SGHNT and CDR2 is YENEEA. The CDR3 runs to 14 residues. V was cut by 5 bases and J by 0 bases, with 10 bases left in between. CDR3 region: CASSARGVNTEAFF. In DNA, the CDR3 is TGTGCCAGCAGCGCCCGAGGAGTGAACACTGAAGCTTTCTTT.

The rearrangement uses TRBV29-1 and TRBJ1-1, with D perhaps TRBD1 (6 bases). Trimming stripped 2 bases from V and 8 bases from J, with 9 bases between. CDR3 length: 11 residues. Germline V lookup: CDR1 SQVTM, CDR2 ANQGSEA. CDR3 nucleotide sequence: TGCAGCGTTGAATTTACAGGGGAAGCTTTCTTT. As protein: CSVEFTGEAFF.

The chain joins TRBV28 to TRBJ2-7, with 8 bases that match TRBD2. Germline CDR1 reads MDHEN; CDR2 reads SYDVKM. Unmatched junction bases numbered 5, after V lost 7 bases and J lost 0 bases. The CDR3 contains 14 residues. The CDR3 region is CASNPGGSSYEQYF. DNA of the CDR3: TGTGCCAGCAATCCGGGGGGGAGCTCCTACGAGCAGTACTTC.

This clone occurred once. The chain joins TRBV15 to TRBJ1-1; tentative D call: TRBD1 (5 bases). V was clipped by 1 base and J by 5 bases, with 11 bases between them. The CDR3 consists of 14 residues. Looked up from germline, CDR1 is LNHNV and CDR2 is YYDKDF (reference sequence). The CDR3 nucleotides read TGTGCCACCAGCAGAGGGGGGGAAAGTACTGAAGCTTTCTTT. It specifies CATSRGGESTEAFF.

The rearrangement links TRBV4-2 to TRBJ1-5, with a tentative D call TRBD1 (5 bases). V gave up 0 bases and J gave up 5 bases, with 17 bases separating them. This CDR3 comprises 17 residues. CDR1 LGHNA and CDR2 YNFKEQ come from the germline V gene. In nucleotides, the CDR3 is TGTGCCAGCAGCCAAGATCAGGGCTCTCAGGCGGATCAGCCCCAGCATTTT. Protein sequence: CASSQDQGSQADQPQHF.

This clone was seen only once. The chain carries TRBV15 and TRBJ1-2; D unresolved. CDR1 LNHNV and CDR2 YYDKDF come from the germline V gene (reference sequence). The CDR3 consists of 13 residues. V was pared by 5 bases and J by 2 bases, with 9 bases between. The CDR3 DNA reads as TGTGCCACCAGCGCGGGCACCAACTATGGCTACACCTTC. Its protein is CATSAGTNYGYTF.

The V gene is TRBV11-2, the J gene TRBJ1-1, with D possibly matching TRBD1 (5 bases). CDR1 is SGHAT and CDR2 is FQNNGV in the germline V gene. This CDR3 comprises 14 residues. V was pared by 3 bases and J by 11 bases, with 19 bases between. CDR3 amino acids: CASSFGMSTGEAFF. DNA of the CDR3: TGTGCCAGCAGCTTTGGGATGTCTACGGGGGAGGCTTTCTTT.

CDR3 nucleotides: TGTGCCAGCAGTTTAATAGGGGTGGACGGCTACACCTTC. Its protein product is CASSLIGVDGYTF. This chain links TRBV27 with TRBJ1-2, with a weak D call TRBD1 (5 bases). V was clipped by 2 bases and J by 8 bases, with 12 bases between them. CDR1 and CDR2 from the germline V gene are MNHEY and SMNVEV (reference sequence). The CDR3 runs to 13 residues.

The rearrangement joins TRBV7-3 to TRBJ1-1; 11 nucleotides match TRBD1. Germline loops: CDR1 SGHTA, CDR2 FQGTGA. V shed 1 base, J shed 5 bases, and the junction held 3 bases outside the gene matches. The CDR3 has 15 amino acids. This CDR3 is CASSLMGQGVTEAFF. As DNA, the CDR3 is TGTGCCAGCAGCTTAATGGGACAGGGGGTAACTGAAGCTTTCTTT. The full variable domain, with the rest looked up from reference TRBV7-3 and TRBJ1-1, is GAGVSQTPSNKVTEKGKYVELRCDPISGHTALYWYRQSLGQGPEFLIYFQGTGAADDSGLPNDRFFAVRPEGSVSTLKIQRTERGDSAVYLCASSLMGQGVTEAFFGQGTRLTVV.

The rearrangement joins TRBV14 to TRBJ1-1, with D possibly matching TRBD1 (5 bases). The CDR3 runs to 14 residues. CDR1 SGHDN and CDR2 FVKESK come from the germline V gene. Between the trimmed V and J ends, which lost 0 bases and 5 bases, there was a span of 10 bases. The chain's CDR3 is CASSQEAGLTEAFF. The DNA of the CDR3 is TGTGCCAGCAGCCAAGAGGCAGGGCTTACTGAAGCTTTCTTT.

The chain joins TRBV7-9 to TRBJ1-5, with TRBD1 as a possible D gene (5 bases). CDR3 size: 15 residues. CDR1 is SEHNR, CDR2 FQNEAQ, per germline (reference sequence). V dropped 4 bases and J dropped 1 base, with 11 bases sitting between them. The CDR3 DNA follows: TGTGCCAGCAGCTCCCAGGGAGGAAGCAATCAGCCCCAGCATTTT. Its translation is CASSSQGGSNQPQHF.

The genes are TRBV11-2 and TRBJ2-7, with a tentative D call TRBD1 (5 bases). Trimming removed 2 bases from V and 2 bases from J, with 10 bases in between. The CDR3 is 14 amino acids. The germline V gene encodes CDR1 SGHAT and CDR2 FQNNGV. The DNA of the CDR3 is TGTGCCAGCAGCTTAAACAGGTGGACCTACGAGCAGTACTTC. This translates into CASSLNRWTYEQYF.

The genes are TRBV7-9 and TRBJ2-1; the D gene is possibly TRBD1 (6 bases). V was trimmed by 5 bases and J by 4 bases, leaving 15 bases between them. There are 15 residues in the CDR3. CDR1 and CDR2 from the germline V gene are SEHNR and FQNEAQ (reference sequence). In DNA form, the CDR3 reads TGTGCCAGCAGCGGCAAGGGGGATCGGTACAATGAGCAGTTCTTC. Its protein product is CASSGKGDRYNEQFF.

The sample holds a few counts of this clone. The V call is TRBV5-1, the J call TRBJ1-2; 7 bases map to TRBD1. J was trimmed by 4 bases and V by 0 bases; bases with no gene match: 9. Germline assignment: CDR1 SGHRS and CDR2 YFSETQ. The CDR3 length is 16 residues. CDR3 region: CASSLDPDRPLYGYTF. The CDR3 nucleotides are TGCGCCAGCAGCTTGGACCCGGACAGGCCACTCTATGGCTACACCTTC.

V gene TRBV6-1 combines with J gene TRBJ1-2; D is undetermined. The V gene lost 0 bases and the J gene lost 14 bases, with 7 bases spanning the gap. This CDR3 is 10 amino acids long. Per the germline V gene, CDR1 is MNHNS and CDR2 is SASEGT. The CDR3 DNA reads TGTGCCAGCAGTGAAGCGCGTCGAACCTTC. This gives the protein CASSEARRTF.